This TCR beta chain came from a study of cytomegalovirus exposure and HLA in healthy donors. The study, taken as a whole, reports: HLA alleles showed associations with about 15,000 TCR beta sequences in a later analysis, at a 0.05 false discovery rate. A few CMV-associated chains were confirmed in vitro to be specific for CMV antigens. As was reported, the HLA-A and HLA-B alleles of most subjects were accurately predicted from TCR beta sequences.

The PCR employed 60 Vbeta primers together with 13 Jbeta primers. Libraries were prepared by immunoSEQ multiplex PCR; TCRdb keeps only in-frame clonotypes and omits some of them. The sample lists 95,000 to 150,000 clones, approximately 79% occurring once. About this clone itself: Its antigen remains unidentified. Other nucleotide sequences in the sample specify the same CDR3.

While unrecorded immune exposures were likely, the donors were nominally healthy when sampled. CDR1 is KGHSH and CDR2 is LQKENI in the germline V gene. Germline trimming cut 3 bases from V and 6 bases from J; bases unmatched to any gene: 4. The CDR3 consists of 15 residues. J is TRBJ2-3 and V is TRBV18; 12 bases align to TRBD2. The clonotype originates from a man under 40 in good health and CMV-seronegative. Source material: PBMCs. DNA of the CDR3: TGTGCCAGCTCACCTCGACTAGCGGGGGTGGATACGCAGTATTTT. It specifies CASSPRLAGVDTQYF.